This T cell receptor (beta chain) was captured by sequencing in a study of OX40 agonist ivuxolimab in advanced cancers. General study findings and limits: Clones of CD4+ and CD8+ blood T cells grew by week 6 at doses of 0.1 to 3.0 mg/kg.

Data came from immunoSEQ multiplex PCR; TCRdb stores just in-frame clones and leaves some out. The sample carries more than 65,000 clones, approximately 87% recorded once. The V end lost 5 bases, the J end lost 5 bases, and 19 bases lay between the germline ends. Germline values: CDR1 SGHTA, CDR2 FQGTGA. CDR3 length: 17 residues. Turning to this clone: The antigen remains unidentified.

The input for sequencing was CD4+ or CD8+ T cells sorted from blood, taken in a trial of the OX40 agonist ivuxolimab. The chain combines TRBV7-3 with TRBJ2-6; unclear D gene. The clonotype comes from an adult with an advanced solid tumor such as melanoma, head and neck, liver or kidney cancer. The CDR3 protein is CASSRDGLQSRANVLTF. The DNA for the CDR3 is TGTGCCAGCAGCCGAGATGGCTTACAAAGTCGGGCCAACGTCCTGACTTTC.